The clone carrying this T cell receptor beta chain was seen once. This entry comes from a study of identical twins. From the 5' RACE reads, TCRdb called clonotypes with MiXCR, one entry per CDR3 protein. The sample contains 1,800,000 or so distinct CDR3 sequences, less than 35% of which appear only once. Germline V lookup: CDR1 KGHSH, CDR2 LQKENI. Trimming took off 2 bases at V and 2 bases at J, with 7 bases between the two ends. The CDR3 sequence is 14 residues long. This receptor was taken from a newborn girl in good health. This chain links TRBV18 with TRBJ1-5, with unresolved D. What was sequenced was cord blood. CDR3 sequence (DNA): TGTGCCAGCTCACCATTGGCTGGCAATCAGCCCCAGCATTTT. Its translation is CASSPLAGNQPQHF.